Below, 27 T cell receptor beta chains from the same sample are listed, as sequenced in a study of cytomegalovirus exposure and HLA in healthy donors. The PCR used 60 Vbeta and 13 Jbeta primers. Sequencing was performed with immunoSEQ multiplex PCR; in TCRdb, only in-frame clones are kept and a portion is missing. Of under 200,000 clones listed, about 80% are singletons. Sequencing was performed on PBMCs. The source of these receptors is a woman in her thirties or forties in good health and CMV-seronegative.

The chain uses TRBV2 and TRBJ2-5, with a tentative D call TRBD1 (6 bases). In germline, CDR1 is SNHLY, CDR2 FYNNEI. The germline V and J ends were trimmed by 1 base and 2 bases, with 8 bases remaining between them. This CDR3 is built from 14 residues. CDR3 nucleotides: TGTGCCAGCAGTGAAGAGAGGGGGCAAGAGACCCAGTACTTC. Amino acid sequence: CASSEERGQETQYF.

This chain links TRBV7-8 with TRBJ2-7; 10 bases map to TRBD2. The CDR3 runs to 14 residues. The trim removed 5 bases at V and 2 bases at J, leaving 3 bases unmatched. CDR1 is SGHVS and CDR2 is FQNEAQ in the germline V gene. The DNA of the CDR3 is TGTGCCAGCAGCCCAAGCGGGGGGGCCTACGAGCAGTACTTC. Translating gives CASSPSGGAYEQYF.

The V call is TRBV7-9, the J call TRBJ2-1, with D perhaps matching TRBD2 (5 bases). Germline CDR1 and CDR2: SEHNR and FQNEAQ (reference sequence). Trimming removed 5 bases at V and 2 bases at J, with 13 bases between. There are 15 residues in the CDR3. The CDR3 DNA is TGTGCCAGCAGCCGACTTGAGGGCCCCTACAATGAGCAGTTCTTC. Its protein product is CASSRLEGPYNEQFF.

V is TRBV6-5 and J is TRBJ2-2, with 9 positions matching TRBD2. Germline CDR1 and CDR2: MNHEY and SVGAGI. V lost 4 bases to trimming and J lost 4 bases; unmatched junction nucleotides: 7. The CDR3 is made up of 16 amino acids. The CDR3: CASSSLSGGVTGELFF. CDR3 in DNA: TGTGCCAGCAGTTCCCTTAGCGGGGGCGTCACCGGGGAGCTGTTTTTT.

This sequence joins TRBV27 and TRBJ2-1; D is undetermined. CDR3 length: 13 amino acids. From germline, CDR1 is MNHEY and CDR2 SMNVEV (reference sequence). With 7 bases removed from V and 3 bases from J, the gap between germline ends came to 10 bases. This chain's CDR3 is CASTEQVYNEQFF. CDR3 nucleotide sequence: TGTGCCAGCACTGAGCAGGTCTACAATGAGCAGTTCTTC.

The chain carries TRBV15 and TRBJ2-1; a weak D match, TRBD2 (7 bases). The V end was cut by 3 bases, the J end by 6 bases, with 18 bases between. This CDR3 spans 16 amino acids. Germline loops: CDR1 LNHNV, CDR2 YYDKDF (reference sequence). The CDR3 here is CATSRGEGGPFNEQFF. The CDR3 DNA sequence: TGTGCCACCAGCAGGGGTGAGGGGGGGCCCTTCAATGAGCAGTTCTTC.

The chain recombines TRBV5-8 with TRBJ2-1; 13 bases are shared with TRBD2. V was pared by 4 bases and J by 6 bases, with 4 bases of the junction left unmatched. Germline loops: CDR1 SGHTS, CDR2 YDEGEE. The CDR3 has 15 residues. The CDR3 region has the DNA TGTGCCAGCAGCATCCGGACTAGCGGGAGCAATGAGCAGTTCTTC. It is translated as CASSIRTSGSNEQFF.

This clone was counted a single time. The chain couples TRBV5-4 to TRBJ2-3, with D possibly matching TRBD2 (5 bases). From germline, CDR1 is SGHNT and CDR2 YYREEE (reference sequence). V was cut by 0 bases and J by 3 bases, with 11 bases left in between. The CDR3 length is 15 residues. This CDR3 reads CASSLGSGATDTQYF. The CDR3 DNA is TGTGCCAGCAGCTTGGGGAGCGGAGCAACAGATACGCAGTATTTT.

This chain uses TRBV4-1 with TRBJ2-7; 8 positions agree with TRBD2. The CDR3 totals 16 residues. V lost 0 bases and J lost 5; bases outside the gene matches: 9. Per germline, CDR1 MGHRA and CDR2 YSYEKL. The CDR3, as DNA: TGCGCCAGCAGCCAAGACCCCGGGACTAGTAGCGACGAGCAGTACTTC. Translating it yields CASSQDPGTSSDEQYF.

There are a few counts of this clone. The V call is TRBV27, the J call TRBJ1-1, with D tentatively TRBD1 (5 bases). V lost 8 bases and J 1 base, leaving 11 bases between the germline ends. The CDR3 runs 13 residues. Germline assignment: CDR1 MNHEY and CDR2 SMNVEV (reference sequence). The CDR3 DNA sequence: TGTGCCAGCTATGGGGCCAGGAACACTGAAGCTTTCTTT. Its protein is CASYGARNTEAFF.

The CDR3 sequence is CASSLPGGGTDTQYF. DNA of the CDR3: TGTGCCAGCAGTTTACCCGGGGGGGGCACAGATACGCAGTATTTT. V usage is TRBV28 and J usage is TRBJ2-3; TRBD2 matches at 8 bases. The ends lost 2 bases at V and 1 base at J; junction bases unmatched: 2. The length of the CDR3 is 15 residues. Germline CDR1 reads MDHEN; CDR2 reads SYDVKM.

The chain combines TRBV6-5 with TRBJ2-1; TRBD2 matches at 12 bases. The CDR3 spans 13 residues. CDR1 is MNHEY and CDR2 is SVGAGI in the germline V gene. The junction had 9 bases not matched to a gene; V was cut back by 6 bases and J by 15 bases. The CDR3 loop reads CASRRLAGDWWFF. In DNA form, the CDR3 reads TGTGCCAGCAGGAGACTAGCGGGGGACTGGTGGTTCTTC.

The chain couples TRBV9 to TRBJ2-6, with 10 nucleotides matching TRBD1. The length of the CDR3 is 17 residues. From germline, CDR1 is SGDLS and CDR2 YYNGEE. J gave up 2 bases and V 4 bases, and 6 bases lay outside the gene matches. The CDR3 DNA sequence: TGTGCCAGCAGCTCGGGACAGGGGACCACTGGGGCCAACGTCCTGACTTTC. This sequence encodes CASSSGQGTTGANVLTF.

This chain connects TRBV5-3 to TRBJ2-5; 7 bases align to TRBD1. TRBV5-3 is identified as an open reading frame with a role that is uncertain. V lost 6 bases and J lost 1; bases outside the gene matches: 6. CDR3 length: 14 amino acids. The CDR3 DNA sequence: TGTGCCAGAATCTCAGGGGGTGTCCAAGAGACCCAGTACTTC. This translates into CARISGGVQETQYF.

This chain links TRBV29-1 with TRBJ2-7; weak D call: TRBD1 (5 bases). The germline V and J ends were trimmed by 4 bases and 5 bases, with 18 bases remaining between them. In germline, CDR1 is SQVTM, CDR2 ANQGSEA. This CDR3 comprises 14 residues. CDR3 DNA: TGCAGCGTTGCAAAAACCACGCCCAGGGACGAGCAGTACTTC. It encodes CSVAKTTPRDEQYF.

The chain recombines TRBV6-1 with TRBJ2-7; TRBD1 agrees at 9 bases. The CDR3 length is 13 residues. The germline V gene has CDR1 MNHNS and CDR2 SASEGT. J gave up 8 bases and V 6 bases, and 8 bases lay outside the gene matches. The CDR3 here is CASSKGTGRQQYF. The CDR3 DNA reads TGTGCCAGCAGCAAGGGGACAGGGAGGCAGCAGTACTTC.

The V call is TRBV27, the J call TRBJ1-2; D is possibly TRBD1 (5 bases). Germline CDR1 and CDR2: MNHEY and SMNVEV (reference sequence). V lost 3 bases to trimming and J lost 6 bases, with 14 bases between them. The CDR3 extends over 14 amino acids. Here the CDR3 reads CASSFQGGVDGYTF. CDR3 coding DNA: TGTGCCAGCAGTTTCCAGGGAGGGGTTGATGGCTACACCTTC.

This clone was observed a few times. V usage is TRBV10-1 and J usage is TRBJ1-2; 7 bases are shared with TRBD1. The CDR3 runs 13 residues. CDR1 is WNHNN, CDR2 SYGVQD, per germline (reference sequence). V lost 5 bases, J lost 6 bases, and 6 bases stayed unmatched. The CDR3 is CASSQDRVDGYTF. DNA of the CDR3: TGCGCCAGCAGTCAAGACAGGGTGGATGGCTACACCTTC.

The V gene is TRBV5-1, the J gene TRBJ2-7; 9 nucleotides match TRBD1. Germline V lookup: CDR1 SGHRS, CDR2 YFSETQ. The CDR3 is 16 amino acids. V lost 7 bases to trimming and J lost 3 bases; unmatched junction nucleotides: 14. The CDR3 reads CASRDSYRGRVYEQYF. DNA of the CDR3: TGCGCCAGCCGAGATAGTTACAGGGGGCGAGTCTACGAGCAGTACTTC.

The gene calls are TRBV9 and TRBJ2-3; TRBD2 agrees at 12 bases. The germline gives CDR1 SGDLS, CDR2 YYNGEE. Trimming took 0 bases from V and 2 from J; bases not matched to a gene: 1. The CDR3 is 16 amino acids. CDR3 sequence (DNA): TGTGCCAGCAGCGTAGGGACTAGCGGGAACACAGATACGCAGTATTTT. It codes for CASSVGTSGNTDTQYF.

V gene TRBV7-8 combines with J gene TRBJ1-1; possibly TRBD1 for D (6 bases). The ends were cut back, 8 bases at V and 2 bases at J, with 18 bases in the middle. This CDR3 region has 15 residues. Looked up from germline, CDR1 is SGHVS and CDR2 is FQNEAQ. CDR3 in DNA: TGTGCCAGCGTAACACTAGGGGGGGCCAACACTGAAGCTTTCTTT. It is translated as CASVTLGGANTEAFF. The full variable domain, completed using reference TRBV7-8 and TRBJ1-1, is GAGVSQSPRYKVAKRGQDVALRCDPISGHVSLFWYQQALGQGPEFLTYFQNEAQLDKSGLPSDRFFAERPEGSVSTLKIQRTQQEDSAVYLCASVTLGGANTEAFFGQGTRLTVV.

This clone was observed once. The chain joins TRBV30 to TRBJ1-2; no firm D call. Per germline, CDR1 GTSNPN and CDR2 SVGIG (reference sequence). V dropped 1 base and J dropped 4 bases, with 10 bases sitting between them. CDR3 length: 13 residues. This CDR3 reads CAWSASEAYGYTF. The CDR3 DNA reads TGTGCCTGGAGTGCCTCCGAGGCCTATGGCTACACCTTC.

This rearrangement joins TRBV7-2 to TRBJ1-5; unclear D gene. The CDR3 length is 13 residues. V lost 4 bases to trimming and J lost 0 bases, with 4 bases between them. CDR1 and CDR2 from the germline V gene are SGHTA and FQGNSA. The CDR3 loop reads CASSSNSNQPQHF. The CDR3 DNA sequence: TGTGCCAGCAGCTCAAATAGCAATCAGCCCCAGCATTTT.

This clone was counted a single time. The J gene is TRBJ2-3, the V gene TRBV7-2, with D perhaps TRBD2 (5 bases). Germline lookup yields CDR1 SGHTA and CDR2 FQGNSA. The length of the CDR3 is 16 residues. Trimming left V 7 bases short and J 5 bases short, with 22 bases between. This CDR3 reads CASTDLGRAQVDTQYF. CDR3 DNA sequence: TGTGCCAGCACCGACCTGGGGAGAGCGCAAGTAGATACGCAGTATTTT.

The chain uses TRBV7-9 and TRBJ2-7; weak D call: TRBD1 (5 bases). This CDR3 has 14 amino acids. V gave up 4 bases and J gave up 3 bases, with 13 bases separating them. Germline lookup yields CDR1 SEHNR and CDR2 FQNEAQ (reference sequence). The DNA for the CDR3 is TGTGCCAGCAGCTCAGCTTTTGACAGCTACGAGCAGTACTTC. Translating gives CASSSAFDSYEQYF.

V gene TRBV5-1 combines with J gene TRBJ1-2, with 8 bases fitting TRBD1. Germline CDR1 reads SGHRS; CDR2 reads YFSETQ. The trim removed 4 bases at V and 7 bases at J, leaving 9 bases unmatched. The CDR3 extends over 14 amino acids. The CDR3 region has the DNA TGCGCCAGCAGCCCACAACCGGACAGGGCTGGCTACACCTTC. Its translation is CASSPQPDRAGYTF. Full variable domain (rest looked up from reference TRBV5-1 and TRBJ1-2): KAGVTQTPRYLIKTRGQQVTLSCSPISGHRSVSWYQQTPGQGLQFLFEYFSETQRNKGNFPGRFSGRQFSNSRSEMNVSTLELGDSALYLCASSPQPDRAGYTFGSGTRLTVV.

CDR3 in amino acids: CASSLMGGGYEQYF. The CDR3, as DNA: TGTGCCAGCAGCTTAATGGGAGGAGGGTACGAGCAGTACTTC. This chain links TRBV11-2 with TRBJ2-7; D is possibly TRBD2 (6 bases). The CDR3 spans 14 residues. Trimming stripped 2 bases from V and 4 bases from J, with 12 bases between. CDR1 SGHAT and CDR2 FQNNGV come from the germline V gene.